Each of the 15 T cell receptor beta chains below was sequenced from the same sample in a study of blood T cells in healthy people across ages. The authors ran a second PCR of roughly 7 to 11 cycles using a sample-barcoded 5' primer and a J-beta primer mix. TCRdb reanalysed the 5' RACE reads using MiXCR and keeps one entry per CDR3 protein. This repertoire shows 600,000 to 800,000 distinct CDR3 sequences, 40% to 65% found once; its top ten account for roughly 13%. Sequenced: blood. These receptors were collected from an elderly woman in good health.

This clonotype was detected many times. The chain employs TRBV7-9 and TRBJ2-3; a possible D gene is TRBD1 (6 bases). Trimming removed 8 bases at V and 4 bases at J, with 13 bases between. The CDR3 covers 13 residues. Per germline, CDR1 SEHNR and CDR2 FQNEAQ (reference sequence). CDR3 coding DNA: TGTGCCAGCGGATACAGGGATGCAGATACGCAGTATTTT. Its translation: CASGYRDADTQYF.

Note on this clonotype: One end of the junction is discordant with germline, which a read error may explain. This sequence joins TRBV12-3 or TRBV12-4 and TRBJ2-3; D unresolved. The CDR3 has 12 residues. CDR3: CASRLGANAEYF. The CDR3 DNA reads as TGTGCCAGCAGATTAGGAGCGAATGCGGAGTATTTT.

The chain is built from TRBV9 and TRBJ1-4; weak D call: TRBD1 (5 bases). This CDR3 has 15 amino acids. Germline CDR1 and CDR2: SGDLS and YYNGEE. V lost 3 bases and J lost 14, with 23 bases in between. CDR3 sequence (DNA): TGTGCCAGCAGCGCCGACAGAAGCTCGGGGTCGGATCTGTTTTTT. Translation gives CASSADRSSGSDLFF.

The chain joins TRBV20-1 to TRBJ2-7, with no clear D. V lost 3 bases and J lost 5, with 14 bases in between. Per germline, CDR1 DFQATT and CDR2 SNEGSKA (reference sequence). The CDR3 contains 13 residues. CDR3 nucleotides: TGCAGTGCTAGGAAGTCAGGTCCTGACGAGCAGTACTTC. It translates to CSARKSGPDEQYF.

A remark on this clonotype: Given a much more abundant clone one base away, this may be a read error. The CDR3 is CASSLRDSGTPPHF. CDR3 coding DNA: TGTGCCAGCAGTTTAAGGGATTCGGGGACACCCCCCCACTTT. The chain carries TRBV27 and TRBJ1-6, with D possibly TRBD1 on 6 matching bases. Germline V gene sequence: CDR1 MNHEY, CDR2 SMNVEV (reference sequence). The CDR3 is 14 residues long.

Points on this clonotype: This sequence may be a read error, since a much larger clone differs from it by one base. The chain employs TRBV7-7 and TRBJ2-4, with D tentatively TRBD2 (5 bases). The CDR3 is 16 amino acids. Trimming cost V 5 bases and J 13 bases, with 27 bases left between them. CDR1 SSHAT and CDR2 FNYEAQ come from the germline V gene (reference sequence). CDR3 DNA: TGTGCCAGCAGCCCGAGCGGACCCAGCTCCTACAATGAGCAGTACTTC. This gives the protein CASSPSGPSSYNEQYF.

V usage is TRBV6-6 and J usage is TRBJ1-1; D is uncertain. The germline V gene has CDR1 MNHNY and CDR2 SVGAGI (reference sequence). The V gene lost 5 bases and the J gene lost 5 bases, with 12 bases spanning the gap. The CDR3 extends over 13 amino acids. The CDR3 region has the DNA TGTGCCAGCAGTGCCCGGGCGGAAACTGAAGCTTTCTTT. Translation gives CASSARAETEAFF.

The genes are TRBV12-3 or TRBV12-4 and TRBJ1-1; no clear D gene. With 3 bases removed from V and 1 base from J, the gap between germline ends came to 6 bases. CDR3 length equals 13 residues. The CDR3 DNA reads as TGTGCCAGCAGTTTTAACGAGAACACTGAAGCTTTCTTT. This translates into CASSFNENTEAFF.

This clonotype was counted once. This may arise from a read error, as a much more abundant clone is one base away. The chain carries TRBV5-5 and TRBJ2-5; D is unresolved. V lost 3 bases to trimming and J lost 5 bases, with 14 bases between them. Germline V gives CDR1 SGHKS, CDR2 YYEKEE (reference sequence). This CDR3 spans 14 amino acids. CDR3 bases: TGTGCCAGCAGCTGGATGAGCCCTCGGGAGACCCAGTACTTC. Protein product: CASSWMSPRETQYF.

Turning to this clonotype: A much bigger clone sits one base away, suggesting this may be a read error. The chain carries TRBV7-9 and TRBJ2-7; TRBD1 aligns across 11 bases. The closer fit of TRBJ2-4 to the DNA end suggests the J call may be wrong. Germline V gene lookup returns CDR1 SEHNR and CDR2 FQNEAQ (reference sequence). The CDR3 extends over 15 amino acids. The CDR3 protein is CASSSRDRGVSIQYF. The CDR3, as DNA: TGTGCCAGCAGTTCTCGGGACAGGGGGGTAAGCATTCAGTACTTC.

This sequence joins TRBV7-9 and TRBJ2-7; 9 nucleotides match TRBD2. The CDR3 sequence is 14 residues long. The junction had 6 bases not matched to a gene; V was cut back by 5 bases and J by 4 bases. Germline CDR1 reads SEHNR; CDR2 reads FQNEAQ (reference sequence). Here the CDR3 DNA reads TGTGCCAGCAGCACAGGACTAGCGCTGTACGAGCAGTACTTC. Its protein product is CASSTGLALYEQYF.

The chain is built from TRBV12-3 or TRBV12-4 and TRBJ2-1; D remains ambiguous. The CDR3 contains 11 residues. Trimming pared 4 bases from V and 11 bases from J, leaving 9 bases between. DNA of the CDR3: TGTGCCAGCAGTTGGGATTGCCAGCAGTTCTTC. This translates into CASSWDCQQFF.

This clonotype has a count of ten or more. The chain combines TRBV6-5 with TRBJ2-6; D not resolved. The germline V gene encodes CDR1 MNHEY and CDR2 SVGAGI. The CDR3 covers 13 residues. Trimming took off 6 bases at V and 4 bases at J, with 7 bases between the two ends. In nucleotides, the CDR3 is TGTGCCAGCAGAACACAGGGGGCCAACGTCCTGACTTTC. Its translation: CASRTQGANVLTF.

This chain joins TRBV15 and TRBJ2-3, with 8 bases aligning to TRBD2. J gave up 4 bases and V 5 bases, and 11 bases lay outside the gene matches. The CDR3 spans 16 residues. Looked up from germline, CDR1 is LNHNV and CDR2 is YYDKDF (reference sequence). For the CDR3, the DNA is TGTGCCACCAGCCTAGGGGGAGCGGGAGACGCAGATACGCAGTATTTT. Protein product: CATSLGGAGDADTQYF.

This clonotype was found a few times. A much larger clone lies a single base off, so this may be a read error. The chain joins TRBV12-3 or TRBV12-4 to TRBJ2-3; 11 bases agree with TRBD2. The V and J ends lost 6 bases and 4 bases, in that order; junction bases with no gene match: 12. CDR3 length: 17 amino acids. In nucleotides, the CDR3 is TGTGCCAGCAGCTTTCCCGGGACTAGCGGTAGCGCAGATACGCAGTATTTT. Translation: CASSFPGTSGSADTQYF.